This T cell receptor beta chain originates from a study of CD4 and CD8 cells across lung adenocarcinoma regions. Germline CDR1 reads MNHNS; CDR2 reads SASEGT. This CDR3 is built from 15 residues. In this sample, this clonotype turned up a few times. TCRdb re-called the PCR reads with MiXCR, one entry per CDR3 protein. The sample lists under 20,000 distinct CDR3 sequences; 51% were seen once. This chain links TRBV6-1 with TRBJ2-1; 9 bases are a match to TRBD1. The J call is uncertain, as TRBJ2-7 better fits the DNA end. The clonotype was recovered from a female donor with lung adenocarcinoma. The CD4 and CD8 labels of this study may be unreliable. The sequenced sample was CD8+ T cells from the center of a lung tumor. This CDR3 is CASSDRGQGSYEQYF. The CDR3 nucleotides are TGTGCCAGCAGTGACCGGGGACAGGGCTCCTACGAGCAGTACTTC.